This T cell receptor beta chain was sequenced during a study of blood T cell repertoires in COVID-19. Generated by immunoSEQ multiplex PCR, the TCRdb table keeps only in-frame clones and is missing some. In the table there are 87,000 or so clones, about 85% of which are singletons. Followed over time, Seattle patients had been enrolled while infection was active. The sequence derives from a woman of 80 years or more with COVID-19, enrolled during active disease. The sequenced material came from peripheral blood.

DNA of the CDR3: TGCGCCAGCAGTCAGATGGACAGGGGGTGCAACAATGAGCAGTTCTTC. This sequence encodes CASSQMDRGCNNEQFF. The chain recombines TRBV23-1 with TRBJ2-1, with 10 bases aligning to TRBD1. TRBV23-1 is an ORF, and what it does is uncertain. This CDR3 has 16 residues. V dropped 3 bases and J dropped 5; count of bases not matched to a gene: 7.